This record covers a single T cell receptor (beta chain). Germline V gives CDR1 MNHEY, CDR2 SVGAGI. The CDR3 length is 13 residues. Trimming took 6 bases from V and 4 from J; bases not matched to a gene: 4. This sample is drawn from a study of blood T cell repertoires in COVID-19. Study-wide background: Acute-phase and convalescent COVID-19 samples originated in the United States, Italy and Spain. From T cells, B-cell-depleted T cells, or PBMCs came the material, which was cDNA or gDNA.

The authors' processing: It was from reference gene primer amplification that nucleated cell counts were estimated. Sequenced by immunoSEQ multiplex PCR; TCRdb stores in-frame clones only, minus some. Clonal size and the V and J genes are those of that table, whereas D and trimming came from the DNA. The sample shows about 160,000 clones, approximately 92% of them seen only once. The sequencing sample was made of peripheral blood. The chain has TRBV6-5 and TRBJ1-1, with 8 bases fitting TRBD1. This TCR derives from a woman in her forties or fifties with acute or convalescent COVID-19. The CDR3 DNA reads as TGTGCCAGCAGCTTCGACAGGGGCACTGAAGCTTTCTTT. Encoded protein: CASSFDRGTEAFF.